This T cell receptor beta chain came from a study of blood T cell repertoires in COVID-19. Produced via immunoSEQ multiplex PCR; TCRdb's table is partial and in-frame only. The sample holds over 250,000 clones; roughly 90% are singletons and the top ten take roughly 2.6%. The germline gives CDR1 SGHRS, CDR2 YFSETQ. The CDR3 length is 15 residues. Trimming took 6 bases from V and 1 from J, leaving 16 bases between them. The source of this sequence is a man in his sixties who had recovered from COVID-19. V usage is TRBV5-1 and J usage is TRBJ1-1; D might be TRBD1 (6 bases). The sequenced sample consisted of PBMCs or T cells enriched from blood (not recorded which). The CDR3 protein is CASKPPTGPNTEAFF. The CDR3 DNA reads as TGCGCCAGCAAACCCCCTACAGGGCCGAACACTGAAGCTTTCTTT.